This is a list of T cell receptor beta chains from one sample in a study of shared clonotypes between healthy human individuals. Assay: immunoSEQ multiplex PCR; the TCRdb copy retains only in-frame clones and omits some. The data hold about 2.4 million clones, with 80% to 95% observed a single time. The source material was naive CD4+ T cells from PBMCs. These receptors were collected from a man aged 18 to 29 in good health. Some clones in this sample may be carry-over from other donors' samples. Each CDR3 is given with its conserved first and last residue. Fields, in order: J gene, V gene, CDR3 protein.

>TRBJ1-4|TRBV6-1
CASTAGGEDEKLFF
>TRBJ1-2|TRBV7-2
CASSFHGVTAYGYTF
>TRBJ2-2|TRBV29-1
CSVVTALGGELFF
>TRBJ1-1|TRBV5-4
CASTSNREGTEAFF
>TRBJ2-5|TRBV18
CASSPGTVGSGQETQYF
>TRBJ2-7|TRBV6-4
CASSDSAPAGSYEQYF
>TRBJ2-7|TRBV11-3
CASSLGRQDEQYF
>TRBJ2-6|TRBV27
CASSRAVRAGANVLTF
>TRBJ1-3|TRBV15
CATRLPISGNTIYF
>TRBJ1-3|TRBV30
CALGGLNSGNTIYF
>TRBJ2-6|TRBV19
CASGTGASGANVLTF
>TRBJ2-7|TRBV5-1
CASSLLPGGTYEQYF
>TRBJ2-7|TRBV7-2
CASSTRTGTYEQYF
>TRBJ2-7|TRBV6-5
CASRSQVYEQYF
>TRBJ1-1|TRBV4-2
CASSQAGATEAFF
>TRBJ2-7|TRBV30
CAWSDLRAGGIYEQYF
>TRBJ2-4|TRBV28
CASSLGQPAKNIQYF
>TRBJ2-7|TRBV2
CASSRDREFEQYF
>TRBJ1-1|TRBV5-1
CASSLGQMNTEAFF
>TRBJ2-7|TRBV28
CASSSGKTDYRKQYF
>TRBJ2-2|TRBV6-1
CASSEGRNTGELFF
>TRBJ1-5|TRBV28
CASSTRVQPQHF
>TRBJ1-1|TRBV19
CASRNLDRGDTEAFF
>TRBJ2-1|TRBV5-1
CASSLATSGGYEQFF
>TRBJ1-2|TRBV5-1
CASSSQGVYGYTF
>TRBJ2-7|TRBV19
CASSHPGQGTYEQYF
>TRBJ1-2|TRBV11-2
CASAPANYGYTF
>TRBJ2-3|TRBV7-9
CASSLASLAGHTDTQYF
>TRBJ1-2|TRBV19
CASSIHGTPNYGYTF
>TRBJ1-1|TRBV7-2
CASSLEGTYREGAFF
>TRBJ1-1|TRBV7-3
CASSSSGGGEAFF
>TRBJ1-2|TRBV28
CASSPTGNYGYTF
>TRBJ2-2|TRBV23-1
CARASGTGELFF
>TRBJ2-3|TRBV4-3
CASSQYSLGQATQYF
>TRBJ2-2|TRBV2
CASRSSGSAGELFF
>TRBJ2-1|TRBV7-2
CASSLGLVSYNEQFF
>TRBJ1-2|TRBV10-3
CAISESGGYGYTF
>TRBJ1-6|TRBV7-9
CASSWTGQADSPLHF
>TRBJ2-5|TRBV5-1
CASAGTGGFGETQYF
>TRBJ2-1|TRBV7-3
CASSLTGSVEVNEQFF
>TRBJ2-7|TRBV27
CASREGFSYEQYF
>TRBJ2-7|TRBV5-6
CASSPFAAGYEQYF
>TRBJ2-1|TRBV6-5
CASSLNRASPEQFF
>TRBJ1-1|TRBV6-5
CASSYQANTEAFF
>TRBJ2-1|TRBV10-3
CAINDLSGSFKEQFF
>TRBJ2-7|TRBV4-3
CASSPVTGRGYSEQYF
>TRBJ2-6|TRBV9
CASRRDAGANVLTF
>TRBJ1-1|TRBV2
CARRGTEAFF
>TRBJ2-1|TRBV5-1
CASSWGLAGSYNEQFF
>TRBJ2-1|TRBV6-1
CASSGPGLAGVGTFF
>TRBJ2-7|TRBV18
CASSPRSGVEQYF
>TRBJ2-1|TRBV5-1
CASSFSGTASYNEQFF
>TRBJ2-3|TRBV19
CASSIVTGSSTDTQYF
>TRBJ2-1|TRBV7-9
CASSGGQSSYNEQFF
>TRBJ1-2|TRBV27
CASSFGTGAGYTF
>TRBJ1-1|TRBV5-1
CASSRISVGRNTEAFF
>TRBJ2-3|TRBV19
CASSRGSGSYTDTQYF
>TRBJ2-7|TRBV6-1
CASSEALVWAPYEQYF
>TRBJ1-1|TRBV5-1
CASSLRPRQSNTEAFF